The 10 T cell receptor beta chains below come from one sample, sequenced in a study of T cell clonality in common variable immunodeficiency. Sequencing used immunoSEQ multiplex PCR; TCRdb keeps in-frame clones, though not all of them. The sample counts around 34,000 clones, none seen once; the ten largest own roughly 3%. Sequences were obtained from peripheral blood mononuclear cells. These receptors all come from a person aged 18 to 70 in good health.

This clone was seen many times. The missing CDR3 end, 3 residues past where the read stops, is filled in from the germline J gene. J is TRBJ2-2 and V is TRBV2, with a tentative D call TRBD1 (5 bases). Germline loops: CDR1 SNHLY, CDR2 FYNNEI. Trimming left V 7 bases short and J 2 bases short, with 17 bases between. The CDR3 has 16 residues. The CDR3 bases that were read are TGTGCCAGCAAGCCAGGGCCGGCCCCAAACACCGGGGAG. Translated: CASKPGPAPNTGE. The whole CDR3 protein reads CASKPGPAPNTGELFF.

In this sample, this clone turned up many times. This CDR3 is CASRGTGGTGELFF. CDR3 DNA, as far as it was read: TGTGCCAGCAGAGGGACTGGGGGGACCGGGGAG. The V call is TRBV11-3, the J call TRBJ2-2; D possibly corresponds to TRBD2 (6 bases). The read is 3 residues too short to cover the CDR3 end, so that end is filled in from the germline J gene. Germline V CDR1 and CDR2: SGHNT, YENEEA. The CDR3 sequence is 14 residues long. V dropped 6 bases and J dropped 5 bases, with 13 bases sitting between them.

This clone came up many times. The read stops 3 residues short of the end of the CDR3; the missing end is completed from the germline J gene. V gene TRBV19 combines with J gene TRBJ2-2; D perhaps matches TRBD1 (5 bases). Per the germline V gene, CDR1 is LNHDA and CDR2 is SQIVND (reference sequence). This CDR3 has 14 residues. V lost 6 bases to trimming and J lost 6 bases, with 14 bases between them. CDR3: CASSRTGGAGELFF. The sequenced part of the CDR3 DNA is TGTGCCAGTAGCCGAACAGGTGGGGCCGGGGAG.

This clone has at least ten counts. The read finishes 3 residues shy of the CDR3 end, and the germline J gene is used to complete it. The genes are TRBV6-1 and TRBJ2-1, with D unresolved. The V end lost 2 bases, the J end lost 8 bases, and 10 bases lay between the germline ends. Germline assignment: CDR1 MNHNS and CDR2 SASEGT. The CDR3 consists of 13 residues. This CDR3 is CASSERAPDEQFF. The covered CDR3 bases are TGTGCCAGCAGTGAAAGGGCCCCAGATGAG.

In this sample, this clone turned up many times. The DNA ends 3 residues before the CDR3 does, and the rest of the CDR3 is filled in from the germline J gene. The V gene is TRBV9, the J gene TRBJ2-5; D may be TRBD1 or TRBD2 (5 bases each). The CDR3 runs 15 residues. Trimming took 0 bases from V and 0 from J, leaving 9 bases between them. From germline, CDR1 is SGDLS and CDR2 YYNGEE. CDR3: CASSVGRGDQETQYF. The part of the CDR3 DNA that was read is TGTGCCAGCAGCGTAGGTAGAGGGGACCAAGAGACC.

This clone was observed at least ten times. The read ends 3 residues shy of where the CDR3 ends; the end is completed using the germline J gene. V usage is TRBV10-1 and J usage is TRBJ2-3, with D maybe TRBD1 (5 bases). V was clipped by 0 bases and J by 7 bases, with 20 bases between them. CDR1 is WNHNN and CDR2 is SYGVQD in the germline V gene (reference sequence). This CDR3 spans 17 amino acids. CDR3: CASSESVGRGDWNTQYF. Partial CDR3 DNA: TGCGCCAGCAGTGAGTCGGTGGGGCGCGGAGACTGGAATACG.

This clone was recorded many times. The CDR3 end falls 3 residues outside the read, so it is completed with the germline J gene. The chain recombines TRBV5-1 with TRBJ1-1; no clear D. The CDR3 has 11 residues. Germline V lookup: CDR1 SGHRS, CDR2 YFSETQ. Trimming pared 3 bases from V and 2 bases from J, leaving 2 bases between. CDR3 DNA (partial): TGCGCCAGCAGCTCTAACACTGAA. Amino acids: CASSSNTE. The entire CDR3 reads CASSSNTEAFF.

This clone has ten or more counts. The CDR3 bases that were read are TGCGCCAGCAGCTTGGAAGCGGGAGGGTACACCGGGGAG. Amino acid sequence: CASSLEAGGYTGE. The whole CDR3 protein reads CASSLEAGGYTGELFF. The V call is TRBV5-1, the J call TRBJ2-2; 10 positions agree with TRBD2. The read stops 3 residues short of the end of the CDR3; the missing end is completed from the germline J gene. V was clipped by 0 bases and J by 3 bases; unmatched bases: 2. This CDR3 spans 16 amino acids. Per germline, CDR1 SGHRS and CDR2 YFSETQ.

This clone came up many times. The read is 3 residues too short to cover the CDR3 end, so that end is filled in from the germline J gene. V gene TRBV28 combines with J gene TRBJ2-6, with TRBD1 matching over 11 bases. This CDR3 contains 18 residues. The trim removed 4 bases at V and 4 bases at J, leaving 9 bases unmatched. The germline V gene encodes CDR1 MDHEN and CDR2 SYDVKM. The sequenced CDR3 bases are TGTGCCAGCAGTTCATTTTGGGACAGGGGGACGGGGGCCAACGTC. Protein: CASSSFWDRGTGANV. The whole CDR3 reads CASSSFWDRGTGANVLTF. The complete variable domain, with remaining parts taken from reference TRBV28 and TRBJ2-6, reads DVKVTQSSRYLVKRTGEKVFLECVQDMDHENMFWYRQDPGLGLRLIYFSYDVKMKEKGDIPEGYSVSREKKERFSLILESASTNQTSMYLCASSSFWDRGTGANVLTFGAGSRLTVL.

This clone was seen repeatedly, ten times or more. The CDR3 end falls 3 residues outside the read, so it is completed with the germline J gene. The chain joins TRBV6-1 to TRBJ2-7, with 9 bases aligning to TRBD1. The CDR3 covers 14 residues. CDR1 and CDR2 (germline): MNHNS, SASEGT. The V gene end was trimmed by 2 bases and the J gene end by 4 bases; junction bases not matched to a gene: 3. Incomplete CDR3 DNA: TGTGCCAGCAGTGAATTAGGACAGGGGTACGAG. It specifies CASSELGQGYE. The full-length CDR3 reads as CASSELGQGYEQYF.